The 14 T cell receptor beta chains reported below all come from one sample, sequenced in a study of blood T cell repertoires in COVID-19. Generated by immunoSEQ multiplex PCR, the TCRdb table keeps only in-frame clones and is missing some. Among roughly 60,000 clones, 70% to 85% were seen once, and the ten largest hold 3.5% to 4.5%. The sample consisted of peripheral blood. These receptors were collected from a man aged 60-69 years with acute or convalescent COVID-19.

J is TRBJ2-1 and V is TRBV28; the D is unclear. Trimming removed 6 bases at V and 0 bases at J, with 9 bases between. From germline, CDR1 is MDHEN and CDR2 SYDVKM. This CDR3 comprises 14 residues. The CDR3 region is CASSTHSSYNEQFF. CDR3 DNA: TGTGCCAGCAGCACGCACAGCTCCTACAATGAGCAGTTCTTC.

V gene TRBV19 combines with J gene TRBJ1-1, with D possibly being TRBD1 (6 bases). Germline-derived CDR1 and CDR2 are LNHDA and SQIVND (reference sequence). V lost 7 bases, J lost 0 bases, and 15 bases lay in between. The CDR3 is made up of 15 amino acids. The CDR3, as DNA: TGTGCCAGTACCGGACGAGCAGGGGTGAACACTGAAGCTTTCTTT. Protein: CASTGRAGVNTEAFF.

This clone was counted a single time. The V call is TRBV5-1, the J call TRBJ1-5; D call uncertain. Trimming shortened V by 1 base and J by 5 bases, and 10 bases separated the two germline ends. The CDR3 length is 14 residues. Germline CDR1 SGHRS, CDR2 YFSETQ. The CDR3 DNA reads TGCGCCAGCAGCTTGTCCGGGAGCGATCAGCCCCAGCATTTT. Protein: CASSLSGSDQPQHF.

V gene TRBV29-1 combines with J gene TRBJ2-6, with a weak D call TRBD1 (6 bases). This CDR3 is 13 amino acids long. Germline assignment: CDR1 SQVTM and CDR2 ANQGSEA. The germline V and J ends were trimmed by 6 bases and 2 bases, with 8 bases remaining between them. The CDR3 region has the DNA TGCAGCGTCAGGGGAACTGGGGCCAACGTCCTGACTTTC. This gives the protein CSVRGTGANVLTF.

The V and J genes are TRBV24-1 and TRBJ2-2, with 16 bases lining up with TRBD2. CDR1 KGHDR and CDR2 SFDVKD come from the germline V gene. CDR3 size: 18 residues. V shed 2 bases, J shed 5 bases, and the junction held 4 bases outside the gene matches. The CDR3 DNA is TGTGCCACCAGTGATTCCGGGACTAGCGGGGGGGGAACCGGGGAGCTGTTTTTT. This translates into CATSDSGTSGGGTGELFF.

This chain links TRBV7-3 with TRBJ1-1, with D possibly matching TRBD1 (5 bases). The CDR3 has 15 residues. V was trimmed by 2 bases and J by 4 bases, leaving 14 bases between them. The germline gives CDR1 SGHTA, CDR2 FQGTGA. CDR3 residues: CASSLGIGVGTEAFF. CDR3 DNA sequence: TGTGCCAGCAGCTTAGGAATAGGGGTAGGCACTGAAGCTTTCTTT.

V usage is TRBV19 and J usage is TRBJ2-1; D is perhaps TRBD2 (7 bases). The CDR3 covers 15 residues. Germline V gene sequence: CDR1 LNHDA, CDR2 SQIVND (reference sequence). Deletions cut 8 bases from V and 1 base from J, with 15 bases between. The CDR3 coding sequence is TGTGCCAGTGGAAGGGGGGGCAGATCCTACAATGAGCAGTTCTTC. Translating it yields CASGRGGRSYNEQFF.

CDR3 sequence (DNA): TGTGCCAGCAGCAAAGTCCGGGTAGCCGAGACCCAGTACTTC. This translates into CASSKVRVAETQYF. The chain links TRBV21-1 to TRBJ2-5; TRBD2, as called in the table, went unchecked against the DNA. TRBV21-1 is a documented pseudogene. CDR3 size: 14 residues.

This chain joins TRBV24-1 and TRBJ2-2, with TRBD1 matching over 7 bases. This CDR3 has 15 residues. Germline assignment: CDR1 KGHDR and CDR2 SFDVKD. J lost 0 bases, V lost 9 bases, and 6 bases had no gene match. The CDR3 loop reads CATAPQGPNTGELFF. CDR3 nucleotides: TGTGCCACCGCACCACAGGGGCCGAACACCGGGGAGCTGTTTTTT.

The CDR3 region has the DNA TGTGCCACCAGCGGCGGGTCCGCCGGGAACACTGAAGCTTTCTTT. Translating it yields CATSGGSAGNTEAFF. This sequence joins TRBV15 and TRBJ1-1; no definite D call. This CDR3 spans 15 amino acids. Trimming pared 5 bases from V and 1 base from J, leaving 14 bases between. The germline V gene has CDR1 LNHNV and CDR2 YYDKDF (reference sequence).

This clone appeared once. V and J are TRBV5-1 and TRBJ1-2; D possibly corresponds to TRBD1 (5 bases). The germline V and J ends were trimmed by 1 base and 6 bases, with 10 bases remaining between them. The CDR3 loop spans 13 amino acids. Germline CDR1 is SGHRS and CDR2 is YFSETQ. The CDR3 DNA reads TGCGCCAGCAGCTTGAAGGGGCTCGATGGCTACACCTTC. It specifies CASSLKGLDGYTF.

The gene calls are TRBV5-4 and TRBJ1-1, with no clear D. The CDR3 length is 16 residues. Germline CDR1 and CDR2: SGHNT and YYREEE (reference sequence). V was clipped by 1 base and J by 4 bases, with 17 bases between them. In nucleotides, the CDR3 is TGTGCCAGCAGCTTGTTGGGTCGGGAGCTCTTCACTGAAGCTTTCTTT. This encodes CASSLLGRELFTEAFF.

The rearrangement uses TRBV5-1 and TRBJ2-2; TRBD1 might be the D (5 bases). The CDR3 contains 14 residues. V shed 7 bases and J shed 0 bases, with 10 bases lying between them. Per germline, CDR1 SGHRS and CDR2 YFSETQ. This CDR3 is CASHQGTNTGELFF. The CDR3, as DNA: TGCGCCAGCCACCAGGGAACGAACACCGGGGAGCTGTTTTTT.

This clone showed up just a few times. This chain uses TRBV24-1 with TRBJ2-2, with 7 bases fitting TRBD1. Germline V lookup: CDR1 KGHDR, CDR2 SFDVKD. This CDR3 region has 17 residues. Trimming cost V 3 bases and J 3 bases; bases outside gene matches: 9. CDR3 loop: CATSDPYRGYDTGELFF. The CDR3 coding sequence is TGTGCCACCAGTGATCCTTACAGGGGATACGACACCGGGGAGCTGTTTTTT.